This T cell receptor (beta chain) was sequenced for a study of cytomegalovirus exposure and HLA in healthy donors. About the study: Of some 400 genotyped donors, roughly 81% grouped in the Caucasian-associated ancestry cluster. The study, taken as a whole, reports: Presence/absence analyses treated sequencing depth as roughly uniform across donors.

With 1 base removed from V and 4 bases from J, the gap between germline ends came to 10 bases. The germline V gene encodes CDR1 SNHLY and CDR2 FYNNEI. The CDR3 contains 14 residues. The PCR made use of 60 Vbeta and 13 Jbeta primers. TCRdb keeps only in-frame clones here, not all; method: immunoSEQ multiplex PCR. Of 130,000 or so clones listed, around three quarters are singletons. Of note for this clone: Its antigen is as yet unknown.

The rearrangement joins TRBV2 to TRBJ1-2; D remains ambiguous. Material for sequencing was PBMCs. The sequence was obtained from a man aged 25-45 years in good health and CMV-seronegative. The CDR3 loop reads CASSEGASIYGYTF. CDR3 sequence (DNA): TGTGCCAGCAGTGAAGGTGCAAGCATCTATGGCTACACCTTC.